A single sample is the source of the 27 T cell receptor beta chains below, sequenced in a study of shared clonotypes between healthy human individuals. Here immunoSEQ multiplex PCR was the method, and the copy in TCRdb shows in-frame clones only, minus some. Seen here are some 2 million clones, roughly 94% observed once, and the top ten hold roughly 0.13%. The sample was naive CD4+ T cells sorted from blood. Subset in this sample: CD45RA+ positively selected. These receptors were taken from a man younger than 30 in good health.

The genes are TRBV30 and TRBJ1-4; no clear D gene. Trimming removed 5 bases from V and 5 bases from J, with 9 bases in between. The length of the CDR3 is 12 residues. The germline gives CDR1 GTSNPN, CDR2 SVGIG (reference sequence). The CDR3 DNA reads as TGTGCCTGGGGGCCCGTCAATGAAAAACTGTTTTTT. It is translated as CAWGPVNEKLFF.

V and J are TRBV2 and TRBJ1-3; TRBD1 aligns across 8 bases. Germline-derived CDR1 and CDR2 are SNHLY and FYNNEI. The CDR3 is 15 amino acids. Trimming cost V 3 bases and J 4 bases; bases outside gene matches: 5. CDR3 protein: CASSEDRAAGNTIYF. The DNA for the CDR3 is TGTGCCAGCAGTGAGGACAGGGCGGCGGGAAACACCATATATTTT.

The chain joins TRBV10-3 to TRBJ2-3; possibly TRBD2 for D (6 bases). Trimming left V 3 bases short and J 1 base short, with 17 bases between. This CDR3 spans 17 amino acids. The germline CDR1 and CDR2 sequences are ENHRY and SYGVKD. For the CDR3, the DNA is TGTGCCATCAGTGACGGGGAGGTCGGAGCGGGCACAGATACGCAGTATTTT. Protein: CAISDGEVGAGTDTQYF.

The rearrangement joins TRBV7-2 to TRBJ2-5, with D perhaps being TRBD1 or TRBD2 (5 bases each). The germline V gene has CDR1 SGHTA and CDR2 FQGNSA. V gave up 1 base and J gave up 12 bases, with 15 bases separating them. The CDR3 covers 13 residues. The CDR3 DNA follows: TGTGCCAGCAGCTTAGATCTTAGCAGGGACGAGTACTTC. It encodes CASSLDLSRDEYF.

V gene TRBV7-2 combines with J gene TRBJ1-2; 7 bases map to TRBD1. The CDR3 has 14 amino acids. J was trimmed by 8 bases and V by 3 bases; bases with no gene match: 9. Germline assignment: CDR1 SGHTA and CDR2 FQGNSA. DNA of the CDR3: TGTGCCAGCAGCTTTAAGGGAGGGGGCCGCGGCTACACCTTC. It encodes CASSFKGGGRGYTF.

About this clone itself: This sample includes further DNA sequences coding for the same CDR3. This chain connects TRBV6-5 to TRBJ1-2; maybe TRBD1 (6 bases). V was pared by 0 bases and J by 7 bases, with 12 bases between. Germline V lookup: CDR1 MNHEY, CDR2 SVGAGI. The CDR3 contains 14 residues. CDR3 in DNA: TGTGCCAGCAGTTACTCTGAGCAGGGGCTTGGCTACACCTTC. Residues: CASSYSEQGLGYTF.

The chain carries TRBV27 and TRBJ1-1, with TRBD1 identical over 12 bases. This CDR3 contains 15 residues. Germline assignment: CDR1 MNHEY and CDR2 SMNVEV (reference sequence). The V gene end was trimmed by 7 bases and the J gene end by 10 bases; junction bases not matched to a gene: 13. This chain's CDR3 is CASKAGTGGDSRAFF. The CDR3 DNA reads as TGTGCCAGCAAAGCCGGGACAGGGGGCGATTCGAGAGCTTTCTTT.

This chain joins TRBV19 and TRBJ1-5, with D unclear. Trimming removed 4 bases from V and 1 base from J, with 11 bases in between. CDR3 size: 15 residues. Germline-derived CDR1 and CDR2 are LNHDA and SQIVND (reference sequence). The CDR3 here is CASSNGETSNQPQHF. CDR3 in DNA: TGTGCCAGTAGTAACGGGGAGACAAGCAATCAGCCCCAGCATTTT.

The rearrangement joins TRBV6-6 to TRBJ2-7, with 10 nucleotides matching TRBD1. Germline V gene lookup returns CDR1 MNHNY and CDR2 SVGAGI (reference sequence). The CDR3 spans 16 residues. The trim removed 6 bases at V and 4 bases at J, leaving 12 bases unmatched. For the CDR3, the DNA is TGTGCCAGCAGCCCGCCCTCTCCGGGACAGGGGTACGAGCAGTACTTC. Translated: CASSPPSPGQGYEQYF.

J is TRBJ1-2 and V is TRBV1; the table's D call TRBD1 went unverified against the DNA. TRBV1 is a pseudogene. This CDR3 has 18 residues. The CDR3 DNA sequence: TGCACCAGCAGCCAAGAGTTAGGGGGAGCCACCTTTGCCTATGGCTACACCTTC. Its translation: CTSSQELGGATFAYGYTF.

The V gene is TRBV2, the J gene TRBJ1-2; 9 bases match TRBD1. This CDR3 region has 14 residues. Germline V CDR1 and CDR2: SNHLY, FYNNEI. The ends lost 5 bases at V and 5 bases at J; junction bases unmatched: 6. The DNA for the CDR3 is TGTGCCAGCAGTCTGGGACAGGGATCTTATGGCTACACCTTC. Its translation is CASSLGQGSYGYTF.

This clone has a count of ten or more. The chain's CDR3 is CASSLTPTGSQPQHF. The CDR3, as DNA: TGTGCCAGCAGTTTAACCCCGACAGGGTCTCAGCCCCAGCATTTT. The V and J genes are TRBV27 and TRBJ1-5, with 7 bases matching TRBD1. The CDR3 spans 15 residues. Germline V lookup: CDR1 MNHEY, CDR2 SMNVEV (reference sequence). Trimming at V came to 2 bases and at J to 6 bases, leaving 7 bases not matched to a gene.

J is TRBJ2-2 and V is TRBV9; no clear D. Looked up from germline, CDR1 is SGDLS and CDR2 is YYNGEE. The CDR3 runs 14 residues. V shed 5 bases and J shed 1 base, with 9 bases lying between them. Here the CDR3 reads CASRVSLNTGELFF. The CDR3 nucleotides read TGTGCCAGCAGGGTGTCCTTGAACACCGGGGAGCTGTTTTTT.

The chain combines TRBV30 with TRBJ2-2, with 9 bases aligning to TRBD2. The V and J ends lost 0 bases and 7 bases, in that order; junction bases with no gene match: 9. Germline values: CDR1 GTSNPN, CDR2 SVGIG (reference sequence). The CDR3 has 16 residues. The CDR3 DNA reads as TGTGCCTGGAGTGTACTCGCGGGAGGGCCCGTCGGGGAGCTGTTTTTT. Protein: CAWSVLAGGPVGELFF.

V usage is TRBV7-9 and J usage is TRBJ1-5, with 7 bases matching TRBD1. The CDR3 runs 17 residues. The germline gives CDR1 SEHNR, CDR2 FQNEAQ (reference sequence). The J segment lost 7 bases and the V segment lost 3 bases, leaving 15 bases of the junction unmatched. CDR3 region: CASSFEPTQGKGQPQHF. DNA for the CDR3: TGTGCCAGCAGCTTCGAACCGACACAGGGGAAAGGACAGCCCCAGCATTTT.

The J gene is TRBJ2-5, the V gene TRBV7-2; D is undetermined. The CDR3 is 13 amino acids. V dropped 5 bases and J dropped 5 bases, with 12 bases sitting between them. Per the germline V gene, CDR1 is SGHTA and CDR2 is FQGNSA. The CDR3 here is CASSQTWVETQYF. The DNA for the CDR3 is TGTGCCAGCAGCCAGACTTGGGTGGAGACCCAGTACTTC.

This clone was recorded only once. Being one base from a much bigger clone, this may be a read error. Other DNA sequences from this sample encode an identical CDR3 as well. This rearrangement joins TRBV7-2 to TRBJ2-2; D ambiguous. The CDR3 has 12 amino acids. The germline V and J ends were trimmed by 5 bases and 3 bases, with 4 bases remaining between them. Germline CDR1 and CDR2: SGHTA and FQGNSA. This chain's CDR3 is CASSGDTGELFF. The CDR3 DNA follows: TGTGCCAGCAGCGGGGACACCGGGGAGCTGTTTTTT.

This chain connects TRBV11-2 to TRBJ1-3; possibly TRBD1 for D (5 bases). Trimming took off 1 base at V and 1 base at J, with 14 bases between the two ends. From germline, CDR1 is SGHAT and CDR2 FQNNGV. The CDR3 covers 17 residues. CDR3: CASSLGSYGASGNTIYF. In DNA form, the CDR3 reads TGTGCCAGCAGCTTAGGGAGTTATGGGGCATCTGGAAACACCATATATTTT. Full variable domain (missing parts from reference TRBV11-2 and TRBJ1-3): EAGVAQSPRYKIIEKRQSVAFWCNPISGHATLYWYQQILGQGPKLLIQFQNNGVVDDSQLPKDRFSAERLKGVDSTLKIQPAKLEDSAVYLCASSLGSYGASGNTIYFGEGSWLTVV.

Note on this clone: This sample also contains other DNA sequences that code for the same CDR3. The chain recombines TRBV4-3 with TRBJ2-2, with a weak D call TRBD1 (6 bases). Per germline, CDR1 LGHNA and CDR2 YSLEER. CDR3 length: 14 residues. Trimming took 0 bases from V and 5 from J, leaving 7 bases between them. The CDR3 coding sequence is TGCGCCAGCAGCCAAGAAGGGGGTACCGGGGAGCTGTTTTTT. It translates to CASSQEGGTGELFF.

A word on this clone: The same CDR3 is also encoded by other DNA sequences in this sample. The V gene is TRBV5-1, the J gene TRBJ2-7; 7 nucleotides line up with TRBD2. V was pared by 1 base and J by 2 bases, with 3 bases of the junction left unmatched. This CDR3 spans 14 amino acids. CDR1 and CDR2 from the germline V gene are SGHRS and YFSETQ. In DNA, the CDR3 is TGCGCCAGCAGCTTGATGGGAGGGACCTACGAGCAGTACTTC. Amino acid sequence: CASSLMGGTYEQYF.

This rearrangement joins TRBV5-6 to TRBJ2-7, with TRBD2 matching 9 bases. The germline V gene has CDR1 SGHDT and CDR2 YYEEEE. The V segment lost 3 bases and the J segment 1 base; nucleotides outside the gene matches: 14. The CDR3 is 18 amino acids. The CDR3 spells CASSSRGVGSGRSYEQYF. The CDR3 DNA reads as TGTGCCAGCAGCTCCCGCGGGGTAGGTAGCGGGAGATCCTACGAGCAGTACTTC.

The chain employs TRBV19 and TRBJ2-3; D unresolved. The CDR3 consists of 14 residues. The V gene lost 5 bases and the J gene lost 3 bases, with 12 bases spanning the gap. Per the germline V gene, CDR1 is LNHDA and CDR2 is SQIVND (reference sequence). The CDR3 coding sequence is TGTGCCAGTAGTCCGGCAGGTTGGACAGATACGCAGTATTTT. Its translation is CASSPAGWTDTQYF. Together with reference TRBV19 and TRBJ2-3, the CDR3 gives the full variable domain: DGGITQSPKYLFRKEGQNVTLSCEQNLNHDAMYWYRQDPGQGLRLIYYSQIVNDFQKGDIAEGYSVSREKKESFPLTVTSAQKNPTAFYLCASSPAGWTDTQYFGPGTRLTVL.

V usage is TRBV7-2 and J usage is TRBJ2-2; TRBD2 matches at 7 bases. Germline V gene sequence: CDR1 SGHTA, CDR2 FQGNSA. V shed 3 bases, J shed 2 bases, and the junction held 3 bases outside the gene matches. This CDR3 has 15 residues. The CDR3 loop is CASSFWTSNTGELFF. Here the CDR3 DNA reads TGTGCCAGCAGCTTCTGGACTAGTAACACCGGGGAGCTGTTTTTT.

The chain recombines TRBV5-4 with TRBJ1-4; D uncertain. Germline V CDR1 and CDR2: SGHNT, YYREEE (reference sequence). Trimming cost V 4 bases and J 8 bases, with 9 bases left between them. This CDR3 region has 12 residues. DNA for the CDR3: TGTGCCAGCAGCCTCAGTTCCGAAAAACTGTTTTTT. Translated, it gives CASSLSSEKLFF. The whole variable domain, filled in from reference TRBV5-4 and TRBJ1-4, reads ETGVTQSPTHLIKTRGQQVTLRCSSQSGHNTVSWYQQALGQGPQFIFQYYREEENGRGNFPPRFSGLQFPNYSSELNVNALELDDSALYLCASSLSSEKLFFGSGTQLSVL.

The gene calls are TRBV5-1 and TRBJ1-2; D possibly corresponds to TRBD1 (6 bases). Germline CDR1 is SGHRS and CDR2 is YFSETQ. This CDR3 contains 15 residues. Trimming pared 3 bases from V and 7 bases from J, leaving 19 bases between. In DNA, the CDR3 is TGCGCCAGCAGCTCGGGGCCCACAGGGTTAGGTGGCTACACCTTC. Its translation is CASSSGPTGLGGYTF.

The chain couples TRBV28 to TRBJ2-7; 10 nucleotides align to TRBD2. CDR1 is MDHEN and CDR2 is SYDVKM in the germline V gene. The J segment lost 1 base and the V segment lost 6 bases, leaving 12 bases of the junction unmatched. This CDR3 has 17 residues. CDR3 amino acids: CASSQLAGWGISYEQYF. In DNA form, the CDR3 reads TGTGCCAGCAGCCAACTAGCGGGATGGGGTATATCCTACGAGCAGTACTTC. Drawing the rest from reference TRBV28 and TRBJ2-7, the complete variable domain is DVKVTQSSRYLVKRTGEKVFLECVQDMDHENMFWYRQDPGLGLRLIYFSYDVKMKEKGDIPEGYSVSREKKERFSLILESASTNQTSMYLCASSQLAGWGISYEQYFGPGTRLTVT.

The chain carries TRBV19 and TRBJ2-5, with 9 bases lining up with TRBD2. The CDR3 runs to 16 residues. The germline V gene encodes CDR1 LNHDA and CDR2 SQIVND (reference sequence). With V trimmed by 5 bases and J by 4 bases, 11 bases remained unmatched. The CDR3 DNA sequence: TGTGCCAGTAGTCCCCACATGGGACTAGCAGGAGAGACCCAGTACTTC. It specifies CASSPHMGLAGETQYF.